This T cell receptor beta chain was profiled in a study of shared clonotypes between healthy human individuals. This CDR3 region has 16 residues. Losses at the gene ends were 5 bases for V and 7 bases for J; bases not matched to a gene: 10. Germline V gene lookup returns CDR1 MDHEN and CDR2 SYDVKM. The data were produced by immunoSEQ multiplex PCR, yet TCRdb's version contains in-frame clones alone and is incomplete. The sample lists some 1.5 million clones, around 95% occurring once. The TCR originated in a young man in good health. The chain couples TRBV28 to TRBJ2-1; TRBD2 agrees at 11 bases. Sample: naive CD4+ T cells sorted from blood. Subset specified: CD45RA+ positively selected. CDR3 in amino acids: CASSPPSSGRRNEQFF. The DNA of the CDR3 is TGTGCCAGCAGTCCACCCTCTAGCGGGAGGCGGAATGAGCAGTTCTTC.